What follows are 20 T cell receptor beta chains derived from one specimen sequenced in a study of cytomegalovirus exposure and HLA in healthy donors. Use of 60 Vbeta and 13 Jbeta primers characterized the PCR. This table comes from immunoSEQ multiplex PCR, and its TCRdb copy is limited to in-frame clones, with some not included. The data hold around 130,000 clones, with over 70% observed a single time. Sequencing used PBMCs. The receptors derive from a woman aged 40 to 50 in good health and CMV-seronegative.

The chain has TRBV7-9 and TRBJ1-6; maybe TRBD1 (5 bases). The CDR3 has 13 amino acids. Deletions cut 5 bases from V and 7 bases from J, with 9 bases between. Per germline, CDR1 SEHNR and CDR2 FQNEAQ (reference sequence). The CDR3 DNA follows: TGTGCCAGCAGCGAAAGACAGAATTCACCCCTCCACTTT. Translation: CASSERQNSPLHF. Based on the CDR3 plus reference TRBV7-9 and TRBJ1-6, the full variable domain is DTGVSQNPRHKITKRGQNVTFRCDPISEHNRLYWYRQTLGQGPEFLTYFQNEAQLEKSRLLSDRFSAERPKGSFSTLEIQRTEQGDSAMYLCASSERQNSPLHFGNGTRLTVT.

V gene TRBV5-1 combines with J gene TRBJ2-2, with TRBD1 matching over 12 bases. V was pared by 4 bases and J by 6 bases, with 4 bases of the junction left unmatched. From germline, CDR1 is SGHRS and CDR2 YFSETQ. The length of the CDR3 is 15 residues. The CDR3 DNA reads TGCGCCAGCAGCCTGGGACAGGGGGCTTCCGGGGAGCTGTTTTTT. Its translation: CASSLGQGASGELFF.

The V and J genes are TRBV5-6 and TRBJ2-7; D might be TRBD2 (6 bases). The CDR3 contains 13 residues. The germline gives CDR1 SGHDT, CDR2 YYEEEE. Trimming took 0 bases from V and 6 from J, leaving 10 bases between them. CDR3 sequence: CASSLAGGAEQYF. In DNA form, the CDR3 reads TGTGCCAGCAGCTTGGCCGGAGGGGCCGAGCAGTACTTC.

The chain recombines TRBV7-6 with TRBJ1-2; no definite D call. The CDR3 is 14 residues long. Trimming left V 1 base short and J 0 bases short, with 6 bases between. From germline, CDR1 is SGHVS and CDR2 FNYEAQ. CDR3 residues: CASSLGGANYGYTF. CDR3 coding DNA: TGTGCCAGCAGCTTAGGAGGAGCTAACTATGGCTACACCTTC. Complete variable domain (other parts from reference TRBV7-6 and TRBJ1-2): GAGVSQSPRYKVTKRGQDVALRCDPISGHVSLYWYRQALGQGPEFLTYFNYEAQQDKSGLPNDRFSAERPEGSISTLTIQRTEQRDSAMYRCASSLGGANYGYTFGSGTRLTVV.

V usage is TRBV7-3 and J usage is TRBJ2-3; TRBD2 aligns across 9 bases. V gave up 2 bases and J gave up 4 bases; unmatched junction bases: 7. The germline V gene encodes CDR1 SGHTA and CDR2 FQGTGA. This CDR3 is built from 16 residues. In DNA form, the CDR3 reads TGTGCCAGCAGCTTAGGGGCGGGAGGGCCTGCAGATACGCAGTATTTT. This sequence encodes CASSLGAGGPADTQYF.

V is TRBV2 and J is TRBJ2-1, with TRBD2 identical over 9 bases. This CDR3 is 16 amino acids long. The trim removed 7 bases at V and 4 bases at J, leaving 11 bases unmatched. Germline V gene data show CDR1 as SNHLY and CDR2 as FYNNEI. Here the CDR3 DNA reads TGTGCCAGCACAGGGATAAGAGCGGGGGGTTACAATGAGCAGTTCTTC. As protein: CASTGIRAGGYNEQFF.

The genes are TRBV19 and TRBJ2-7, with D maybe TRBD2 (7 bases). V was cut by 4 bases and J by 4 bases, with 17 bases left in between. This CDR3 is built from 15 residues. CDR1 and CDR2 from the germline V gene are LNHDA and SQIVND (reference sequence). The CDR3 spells CASSTLSRGGYEQYF. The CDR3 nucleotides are TGTGCCAGTAGTACCCTATCTAGGGGGGGATACGAGCAGTACTTC.

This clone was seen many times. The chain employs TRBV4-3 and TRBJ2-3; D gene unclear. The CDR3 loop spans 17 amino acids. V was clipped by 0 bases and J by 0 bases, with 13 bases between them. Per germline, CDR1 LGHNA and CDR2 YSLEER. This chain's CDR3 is CASSQDLEAVSTDTQYF. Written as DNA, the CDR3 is TGCGCCAGCAGCCAAGATTTAGAGGCGGTGAGCACAGATACGCAGTATTTT.

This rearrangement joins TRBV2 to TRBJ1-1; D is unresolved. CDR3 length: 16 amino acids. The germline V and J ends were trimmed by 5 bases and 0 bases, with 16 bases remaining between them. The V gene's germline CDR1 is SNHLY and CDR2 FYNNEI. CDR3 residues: CASSRWRENVNTEAFF. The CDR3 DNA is TGTGCCAGCAGTCGTTGGAGGGAGAATGTGAACACTGAAGCTTTCTTT.

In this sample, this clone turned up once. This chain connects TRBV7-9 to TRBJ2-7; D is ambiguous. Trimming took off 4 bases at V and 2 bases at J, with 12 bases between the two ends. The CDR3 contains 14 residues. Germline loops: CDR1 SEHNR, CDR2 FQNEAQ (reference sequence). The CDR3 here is CASSSGDTAYEQYF. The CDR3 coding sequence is TGTGCCAGCAGCTCCGGTGACACAGCCTACGAGCAGTACTTC. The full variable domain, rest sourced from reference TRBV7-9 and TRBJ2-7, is DTGVSQNPRHKITKRGQNVTFRCDPISEHNRLYWYRQTLGQGPEFLTYFQNEAQLEKSRLLSDRFSAERPKGSFSTLEIQRTEQGDSAMYLCASSSGDTAYEQYFGPGTRLTVT.

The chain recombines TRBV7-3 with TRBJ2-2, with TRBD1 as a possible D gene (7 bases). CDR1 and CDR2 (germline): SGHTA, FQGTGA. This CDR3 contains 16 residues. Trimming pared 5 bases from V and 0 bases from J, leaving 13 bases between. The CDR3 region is CASSPQGGSNTGELFF. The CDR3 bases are TGTGCCAGCAGCCCTCAGGGGGGCTCGAACACCGGGGAGCTGTTTTTT.

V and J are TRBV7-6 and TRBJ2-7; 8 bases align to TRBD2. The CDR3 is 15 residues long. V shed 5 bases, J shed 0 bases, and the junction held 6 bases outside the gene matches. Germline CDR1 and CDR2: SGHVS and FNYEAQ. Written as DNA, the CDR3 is TGTGCCAGCAGCCCGGGACTAGGGGACTCCTACGAGCAGTACTTC. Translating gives CASSPGLGDSYEQYF.

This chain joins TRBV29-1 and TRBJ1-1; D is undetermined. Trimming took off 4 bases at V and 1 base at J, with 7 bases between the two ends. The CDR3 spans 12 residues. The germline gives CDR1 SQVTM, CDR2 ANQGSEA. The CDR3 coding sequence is TGCAGCGTTGGCCTCGGGAACACTGAAGCTTTCTTT. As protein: CSVGLGNTEAFF.

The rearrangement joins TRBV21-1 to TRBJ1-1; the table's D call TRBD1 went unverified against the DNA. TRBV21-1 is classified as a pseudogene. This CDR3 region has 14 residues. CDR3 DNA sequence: TGTGCCAGCAGCAAAGAAGGGTGGAAGGGGAAAGCTTTCTTT. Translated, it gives CASSKEGWKGKAFF.

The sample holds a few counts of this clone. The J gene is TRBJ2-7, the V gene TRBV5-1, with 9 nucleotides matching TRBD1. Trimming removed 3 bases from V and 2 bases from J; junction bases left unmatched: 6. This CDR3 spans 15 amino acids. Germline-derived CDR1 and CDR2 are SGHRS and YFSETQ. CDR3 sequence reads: CASSSGTGLTYEQYF. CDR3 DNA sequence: TGCGCCAGCAGCTCCGGGACAGGGCTGACCTACGAGCAGTACTTC.

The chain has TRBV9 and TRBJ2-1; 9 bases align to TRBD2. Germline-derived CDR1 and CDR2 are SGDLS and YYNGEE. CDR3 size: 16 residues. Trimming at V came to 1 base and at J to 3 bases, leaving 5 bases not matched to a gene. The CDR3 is CASSVLAGVSYNEQFF. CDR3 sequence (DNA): TGTGCCAGCAGCGTATTAGCGGGAGTGAGCTACAATGAGCAGTTCTTC.

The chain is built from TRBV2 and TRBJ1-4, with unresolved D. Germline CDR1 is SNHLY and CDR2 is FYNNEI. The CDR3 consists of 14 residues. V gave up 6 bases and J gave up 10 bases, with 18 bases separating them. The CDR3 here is CASRLDGVIGKLFF. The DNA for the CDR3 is TGTGCCAGCAGACTAGACGGGGTGATCGGAAAACTGTTTTTT.

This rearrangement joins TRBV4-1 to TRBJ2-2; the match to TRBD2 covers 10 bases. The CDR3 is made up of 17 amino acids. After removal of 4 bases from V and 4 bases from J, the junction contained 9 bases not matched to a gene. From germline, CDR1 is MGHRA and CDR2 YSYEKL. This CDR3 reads CASSLQSGRASTGELFF. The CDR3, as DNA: TGCGCCAGCAGCCTACAGAGCGGGAGGGCCTCCACCGGGGAGCTGTTTTTT.

In DNA, the CDR3 is TGTGCCAGCAGTGAAGCGCCCCCAGGGGTGGGCTACGAGCAGTACTTC. This gives the protein CASSEAPPGVGYEQYF. The chain joins TRBV6-1 to TRBJ2-7; D may be TRBD1 (6 bases). CDR3 length equals 16 residues. The V and J ends lost 0 bases and 3 bases respectively, with 15 bases between them. Germline loops: CDR1 MNHNS, CDR2 SASEGT.

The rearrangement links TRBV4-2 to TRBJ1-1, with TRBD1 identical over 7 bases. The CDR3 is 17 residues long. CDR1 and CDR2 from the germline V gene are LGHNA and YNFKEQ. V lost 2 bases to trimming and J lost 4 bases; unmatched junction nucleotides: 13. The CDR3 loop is CASSQPTPQGIGTEAFF. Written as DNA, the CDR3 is TGTGCCAGCAGCCAACCGACCCCACAGGGGATTGGCACTGAAGCTTTCTTT.